This T cell receptor beta chain originates from a study of T cells after yellow fever vaccination. Notes on the study in general: Most primary-vaccination clones recurred post-booster (roughly 96% CD4, 85% to 90% CD8). FACS-sorted repertoires might harbor abundant contaminating clonotypes from the bulk population.

On this clonotype itself: Its target is not known.

Germline lookup yields CDR1 DFQATT and CDR2 SNEGSKA (reference sequence). The V end was cut by 5 bases, the J end by 1 base, with 12 bases between. The CDR3 extends over 15 amino acids. Template-switching 5'RACE yielded the TCR cDNA; a universal primer site and UMIs were added in the process. Each CDR3 protein gets one entry after TCRdb re-called the 5' RACE reads with MiXCR. Of some 220,000 distinct CDR3 sequences listed, 3.2% are singletons. The chain employs TRBV20-1 and TRBJ1-6; possible D gene TRBD1, 5 bases. The source is a man between 18 and 29 years old who received the YFV17D yellow fever vaccine. The sample consisted of CD4+ T cells sorted from PBMCs, taken 10 days after the yellow fever booster vaccination. The CDR3 is CSAQTRVSYNSPLHF. Written as DNA, the CDR3 is TGCAGTGCTCAGACCAGGGTTTCCTATAATTCACCCCTCCACTTT.